This T cell receptor (beta chain) is drawn from a study of cytomegalovirus exposure and HLA in healthy donors. On the study more broadly: T cells numbering 150 million to 200 million yielded around 120 million unique TCR beta sequences in an earlier analysis.

Notes on this clone: Its antigen is unidentified.

Findings of the study overall: Overall, approximately 180 TCR beta chains were annotated as cytomegalovirus-associated.

In germline, CDR1 is MGHRA, CDR2 YSYEKL. Germline trimming cut 5 bases from V and 2 bases from J; bases unmatched to any gene: 6. The CDR3 has 15 residues. Primers for the PCR totalled 60 Vbeta and 13 Jbeta. TCRdb's table, derived via immunoSEQ multiplex PCR, lists solely in-frame clones and lacks some. The sample holds about 160,000 clones, over 80% seen once. The sequence was collected from a woman between 50 and 59 years old in good health and CMV-seropositive. The gene calls are TRBV4-1 and TRBJ2-5; 9 nucleotides agree with TRBD2. The sequenced sample consisted of PBMCs. CDR3 in amino acids: CASSFPSGAQETQYF. The CDR3 DNA reads TGCGCCAGCAGCTTCCCTAGCGGGGCACAAGAGACCCAGTACTTC.